This TCR beta chain appears in the sequencing data of a study of blood T cell repertoires in COVID-19. In the study overall: Donors in the United States, Italy and Spain gave samples during acute or convalescent COVID-19. T cells, B-cell-depleted T cells, or PBMCs supplied cDNA or gDNA.

Methods used by the authors: Reference gene primers were amplified, and this amplification served to estimate nucleated cell counts. TCRdb's table, derived via immunoSEQ multiplex PCR, lists solely in-frame clones and lacks some. The V and J calls and clone size were taken over from that table, and D and trimming were inferred from the DNA. Of approximately 94,000 clones listed, roughly 80% are singletons. This clone was observed a few times. Sequencing was done on a sample of peripheral blood. The source of this sequence is a man aged 45 to 65 with active or convalescent COVID-19.

CDR3 residues: CATSLTGGGNGYTF. The CDR3 DNA reads TGTGCCACCAGCCTGACAGGGGGCGGGAATGGCTACACCTTC. V and J are TRBV15 and TRBJ1-2, with 10 bases lining up with TRBD1. The germline gives CDR1 LNHNV, CDR2 YYDKDF (reference sequence). The length of the CDR3 is 14 residues. J lost 6 bases, V lost 5 bases, and 6 bases had no gene match.